This T cell receptor beta chain came from a study of cytomegalovirus exposure and HLA in healthy donors. The study, taken as a whole, reports: A later analysis, which compared TCR beta chains of equal frequency, found the HLA-associated ones more clonally expanded. Most observed TCR sequences were rare, whereas some public TCRs were detected in many donors.

Comments on this clone: Its antigen is unknown.

V was trimmed by 3 bases and J by 0 bases, leaving 6 bases between them. The CDR3 covers 14 residues. Per the germline V gene, CDR1 is SNHLY and CDR2 is FYNNEI. Vbeta (60) and Jbeta (13) primers were used in the PCR. Sequencing was performed with immunoSEQ multiplex PCR; in TCRdb, only in-frame clones are kept and a portion is missing. The data contain about 160,000 clones, more than 75% of them singletons. The source material was PBMCs. The source of this sequence is a male donor in good health and CMV-seronegative. The chain employs TRBV2 and TRBJ1-5; D ambiguous. The CDR3 nucleotides read TGTGCCAGCAGTGACAGGATTAGCAATCAGCCCCAGCATTTT. Encoded protein: CASSDRISNQPQHF.